This T cell receptor (beta chain) was sequenced during a study of OX40 agonist ivuxolimab in advanced cancers. On the study more broadly: Given to patients was ivuxolimab, an agonistic anti-OX40 (CD134) antibody. Every 2 weeks, patients got intravenous ivuxolimab at one of six dose levels (0.01-10 mg/kg).

At cycle 4 day 1, cycle 7 day 1, and baseline, blood was sampled. Sequencing used immunoSEQ multiplex PCR; TCRdb keeps in-frame clones, though not all of them. The sample has tens of thousands of clones; about 85% are singletons. The CDR3 has 13 amino acids. With 6 bases clipped from V and 2 bases from J, the junction kept 6 bases outside the gene matches. Per the germline V gene, CDR1 is SQVTM and CDR2 is ANQGSEA. J is TRBJ2-7 and V is TRBV29-1; TRBD2 agrees at 8 bases. The specimen was CD4+ or CD8+ T cells sorted from blood, collected in a trial of the OX40 agonist ivuxolimab. This clonotype originated in an adult with an advanced solid tumor such as melanoma, head and neck, liver or kidney cancer. The CDR3 sequence: CSVRLAPTYEQYF. Written as DNA, the CDR3 is TGCAGCGTGCGACTAGCGCCAACCTACGAGCAGTACTTC.